One and the same sample provided the 12 T cell receptor beta chains below, sequenced in a study of chemoradiotherapy in HPV16-positive cancers. Assay used: immunoSEQ multiplex PCR; TCRdb lists only in-frame clones, some missing. The sample holds approximately 12,000 clones, less than 75% seen once. The biological material was taken from a patient who underwent chemoradiotherapy. These receptors came from a human donor with HPV-associated anogenital cancer.

V is TRBV14 and J is TRBJ2-2; tentatively, D is TRBD2 (5 bases). Germline-derived CDR1 and CDR2 are SGHDN and FVKESK. The CDR3 is 13 residues long. Trimming shortened V by 4 bases and J by 6 bases, and 9 bases separated the two germline ends. The CDR3 spells CASSRTFPGELFF. The CDR3 region has the DNA TGTGCCAGCAGCCGGACTTTCCCCGGGGAGCTGTTTTTT.

The chain has TRBV2 and TRBJ2-7; 8 positions agree with TRBD1. The CDR3 loop spans 16 amino acids. The V segment lost 6 bases and the J segment 0 bases; nucleotides outside the gene matches: 10. CDR1 SNHLY and CDR2 FYNNEI come from the germline V gene. CDR3 in amino acids: CASRDRALLGSYEQYF. Written as DNA, the CDR3 is TGTGCCAGCAGGGACAGGGCCCTTCTCGGCTCCTACGAGCAGTACTTC.

This clone appeared once. The chain uses TRBV7-8 and TRBJ2-2; 9 bases match TRBD2. Germline CDR1 reads SGHVS; CDR2 reads FQNEAQ. J gave up 3 bases and V 1 base, and 6 bases lay outside the gene matches. This CDR3 spans 17 amino acids. DNA of the CDR3: TGTGCCAGCAGCTTAGGCCTAGCGGGGTTTCACACCGGGGAGCTGTTTTTT. This codes for CASSLGLAGFHTGELFF.

The chain links TRBV27 to TRBJ1-6; 8 bases map to TRBD1. Trimming removed 4 bases from V and 7 bases from J; junction bases left unmatched: 6. The germline CDR1 and CDR2 sequences are MNHEY and SMNVEV (reference sequence). CDR3 length: 15 residues. CDR3 coding DNA: TGTGCCAGCAGTTCGGCCGGACAGGGAAATTCACCCCTCCACTTT. It specifies CASSSAGQGNSPLHF.

J is TRBJ2-2 and V is TRBV5-1, with no clear D. Trimming cost V 6 bases and J 4 bases, with 13 bases left between them. Germline CDR1 is SGHRS and CDR2 is YFSETQ. This CDR3 region has 14 residues. The CDR3 is CASTFGPTTGELFF. CDR3 nucleotide sequence: TGCGCCAGCACCTTCGGACCTACCACCGGGGAGCTGTTTTTT.

The rearrangement links TRBV25-1 to TRBJ2-7, with D unclear. Germline CDR1 reads MGHDK; CDR2 reads SYGVNS. Trimming removed 8 bases from V and 3 bases from J, with 8 bases in between. The CDR3 is made up of 11 amino acids. Written as DNA, the CDR3 is TGTGCCAGCGGACGGAGCTACGAGCAGTACTTC. As protein: CASGRSYEQYF.

The chain employs TRBV28 and TRBJ1-5, with D unclear. CDR1 and CDR2 (germline): MDHEN, SYDVKM. The V and J ends lost 8 bases and 7 bases respectively, with 15 bases between them. The CDR3 has 13 residues. CDR3 sequence (DNA): TGTGCCAGCGGCGTGAGGGTGAGGCAGCCCCAGCATTTT. This sequence encodes CASGVRVRQPQHF.

The J gene is TRBJ2-5, the V gene TRBV27; D remains unclear. The length of the CDR3 is 13 residues. V was cut by 3 bases and J by 2 bases, with 7 bases left in between. Germline CDR1 reads MNHEY; CDR2 reads SMNVEV (reference sequence). The CDR3 reads CASSFRPQETQYF. The CDR3 DNA reads TGTGCCAGCAGTTTTCGACCGCAAGAGACCCAGTACTTC.

This chain links TRBV5-5 with TRBJ2-2, with TRBD2 matching 8 bases. CDR3 size: 15 residues. Germline CDR1 is SGHKS and CDR2 is YYEKEE (reference sequence). The junction had 2 bases not matched to a gene; V was cut back by 0 bases and J by 4 bases. This CDR3 is CASSLGTSRTGELFF. In DNA form, the CDR3 reads TGTGCCAGCAGCTTGGGGACTAGCCGCACCGGGGAGCTGTTTTTT. Variable domain in full (rest from reference TRBV5-5 and TRBJ2-2): DAGVTQSPTHLIKTRGQQVTLRCSPISGHKSVSWYQQVLGQGPQFIFQYYEKEERGRGNFPDRFSARQFPNYSSELNVNALLLGDSALYLCASSLGTSRTGELFFGEGSRLTVL.

The genes are TRBV27 and TRBJ1-5; TRBD1 aligns across 8 bases. The CDR3 consists of 14 residues. Germline V gene sequence: CDR1 MNHEY, CDR2 SMNVEV (reference sequence). V gave up 8 bases and J gave up 4 bases; unmatched junction bases: 7. In nucleotides, the CDR3 is TGTGCCAGCGCCGGGACAGGCCTAAATCAGCCCCAGCATTTT. Translation: CASAGTGLNQPQHF.

The genes are TRBV28 and TRBJ1-2; D is undetermined. Germline CDR1 and CDR2: MDHEN and SYDVKM. CDR3 size: 13 residues. V was pared by 3 bases and J by 4 bases, with 9 bases between. The CDR3 DNA reads TGTGCCAGCAGTTTGGGCAGGACCTATGGCTACACCTTC. It yields the protein CASSLGRTYGYTF.

This chain connects TRBV7-8 to TRBJ2-1, with 11 positions matching TRBD2. Unmatched junction bases numbered 5, after V lost 5 bases and J lost 2 bases. CDR3 length: 16 residues. CDR1 is SGHVS and CDR2 is FQNEAQ in the germline V gene. CDR3 sequence reads: CASSPLLAGAYNEQFF. The CDR3 region has the DNA TGTGCCAGCAGCCCCCTACTAGCGGGAGCCTACAATGAGCAGTTCTTC.